Below, one T cell receptor (beta chain) is given with its context. Its antigen is still unknown. A much larger clone lies a single base off, so this may be a read error. These data come from a study of T cells after yellow fever vaccination. Looking at the study overall: Preparation of fractions with low cell numbers was performed using SMART-Seq v4 Ultra Low Input. Whole-study results and caveats: Post-booster repertoires again held most primary-vaccination clones (around 95% CD4, roughly 89% CD8). Peaking faster, on day 5 versus 15, the secondary response was nonetheless weaker.

It was through 5'RACE template switching that TCR cDNA was made, with a universal primer site and UMIs added. TCRdb re-analysed the 5' RACE reads in MiXCR, keeping a single row per CDR3 protein. The sample carries about 230,000 distinct CDR3 sequences, more than 6.5% recorded once. Germline V lookup: CDR1 DFQATT, CDR2 SNEGSKA (reference sequence). The CDR3 has 16 amino acids. This chain joins TRBV20-1 and TRBJ2-3, with TRBD2 identical over 9 bases. The source is a man aged 25-45 years who received the YFV17D yellow fever vaccine. This specimen consisted of CD4+ T cells sorted from PBMCs, obtained on the day of the yellow fever booster vaccination. The CDR3 sequence: CCASWIAGVGTDTQYF. CDR3 nucleotide sequence: TGCTGTGCTAGTTGGATAGCGGGAGTGGGCACAGATACGCAGTATTTT.